The entry below gives a single TCR beta chain sequence along with its context. The data stem from a study of T cells after somatic rescue of genetic block. The table came from immunoSEQ multiplex PCR; TCRdb's copy has only in-frame clones and leaves some out. This table holds tens of thousands of clones, 90% to 96% found once. The CDR3 covers 13 residues. The ends were cut back, 0 bases at V and 2 bases at J, with 3 bases in the middle. Per the germline V gene, CDR1 is SGHRS and CDR2 is YFSETQ. The origin of this receptor is a child less than two years old. The chain joins TRBV5-1 to TRBJ1-3; D is ambiguous. The specimen sequenced was peripheral blood mononuclear cells (PBMCs). The CDR3 bases are TGCGCCAGCAGCTTGGGGGCTGGAAACACCATATATTTT. Its translation: CASSLGAGNTIYF.